This T cell receptor (beta chain) was identified during a study of identical twins. General study findings and limits: For cord blood, abundant beta clonotypes had fewer insertions, unlike memory repertoires, which showed none.

TCRdb analysed the 5' RACE reads with MiXCR anew, one entry per CDR3 protein. The repertoire has around 1.7 million distinct CDR3 sequences, under 35% of them found once; the top ten carry more than 0.25%. Worth noting for this clonotype: What it recognizes is unknown.

The sequencing sample was made of cord blood. This TCR derives from a newborn girl in good health.

CDR3 sequence (DNA): TGCAGTGCGTATAGCGGGAGAGGGTACGAGCAGTACTTC. Its translation is CSAYSGRGYEQYF. The V call is TRBV20-1, the J call TRBJ2-7, with TRBD2 matching 9 bases. This CDR3 region has 13 residues. Per germline, CDR1 DFQATT and CDR2 SNEGSKA (reference sequence). The V and J ends lost 6 bases and 4 bases, in that order; junction bases with no gene match: 7.